A selection of T cell receptor beta chains follows, all from one sample in a study of T cell repertoires in cytomegalovirus infection. TCRdb ran MiXCR on the reads and lists one entry per CDR3 protein. The data hold roughly 280,000 distinct CDR3 sequences, with approximately 9.2% observed a single time. The sample taken for sequencing was PBMCs. These receptors all stem from a human donor in good health (CMV status not recorded). Some clones in this sample may be carry-over from other donors' samples. Each CDR3 is given with its conserved first and last residue. The D gene is left open where the match is weak. Size values are once, few and many counts, or a class for expanded clones, and some rows have none.

TRBJ1-3	many	.	TRBV4-1	CASSQGTFSGNTIYF	TGCGCCAGCAGCCAAGGGACTTTCTCTGGAAACACCATATATTTT
TRBJ1-1	many	TRBD1	TRBV7-2	CASSFLPQGVAEAFF	TGTGCCAGCAGCTTCCTCCCTCAGGGGGTAGCTGAAGCTTTCTTT
TRBJ2-2	.	.	TRBV6-6	CASRGPAGELFF	TGTGCCAGCAGGGGCCCAGCGGGGGAGCTGTTTTTT
TRBJ2-5	.	.	TRBV2	CARRTEETQYF	TGTGCCAGAAGGACAGAAGAGACCCAGTACTTC
TRBJ2-1	many	.	TRBV7-2	CASSPVRRGDEQFF	TGTGCCAGCAGCCCGGTTAGGAGGGGCGATGAGCAGTTCTTC
TRBJ1-1	few	TRBD1	TRBV12-3/TRBV12-4	CASSPVRGGNTEAFF	TGTGCCAGCAGCCCTGTCAGGGGGGGGAACACTGAAGCTTTCTTT
TRBJ1-5	.	TRBD1	TRBV12-3/TRBV12-4	CASSPRTGRDQPQHF	TGTGCCAGCAGTCCAAGGACAGGGCGGGATCAGCCCCAGCATTTT
TRBJ1-2	many	.	TRBV12-3/TRBV12-4	CASSLFTDGYTF	TGTGCCAGCAGTTTGTTTACGGATGGCTACACCTTC
TRBJ2-1	.	TRBD2	TRBV18	CASSSTSGRANEQFF	TGTGCCAGCTCATCGACTAGCGGGAGGGCCAATGAGCAGTTCTTC
TRBJ2-1	many	.	TRBV7-2	CASSLRALYDNEQFF	TGTGCCAGCAGCCTAAGGGCCCTCTACGACAATGAGCAGTTCTTC
TRBJ1-2	few	.	TRBV29-1	CSARDSFYGYTF	TGCAGCGCCCGGGACTCTTTCTATGGCTACACCTTC
TRBJ1-2	many	.	TRBV2	CASTHWLGANYGYTF	TGTGCCAGCACCCATTGGTTAGGAGCTAACTATGGCTACACCTTC
TRBJ1-1	few	.	TRBV20-1	CSARDFSGTLF	TGCAGTGCTAGAGATTTCTCCGGGACTCTCTTT
TRBJ2-5	.	.	TRBV7-2	CASSLAATRPWETQYF	TGTGCCAGCAGCTTAGCCGCAACTAGACCCTGGGAGACCCAGTACTTC
TRBJ2-3	many	.	TRBV18	CASSPSGTTTDTQYF	TGTGCCAGCTCACCCTCCGGGACAACAACAGATACGCAGTATTTT
TRBJ2-5	many	TRBD1	TRBV2	CASLQGTQETQYF	TGTGCCAGCCTACAGGGGACGCAAGAGACCCAGTACTTC
TRBJ1-6	many	.	TRBV6-1	CASSASNSPLHF	TGTGCCAGCAGTGCGAGTAATTCACCCCTCCACTTT
TRBJ2-5	few	TRBD2	TRBV6-6	CASSPRLAGGPLQETQYF	TGTGCCAGCAGCCCAAGACTAGCGGGAGGGCCCCTTCAAGAGACCCAGTACTTC
TRBJ1-3	.	.	TRBV18	CASSPKDDGNTIYF	TGTGCCAGCTCACCTAAGGATGATGGAAACACCATATATTTT
TRBJ1-5	few	.	TRBV7-2	CASSSFEVRVRQPQHF	TGTGCCAGCAGCTCGTTTGAGGTTAGAGTCCGACAGCCCCAGCATTTT
TRBJ2-7	many	.	TRBV28	CASRSTSSYEQYF	TGTGCCAGCAGAAGTACGTCCTCCTACGAGCAGTACTTC
TRBJ2-5	.	.	TRBV20-1	CSARDLVGTQYF	TGCAGTGCTAGAGATCTGGTGGGGACCCAGTACTTC
TRBJ2-5	many	.	TRBV7-9	CASSLAWGAQETQYF	TGTGCCAGCAGCTTAGCGTGGGGGGCCCAAGAGACCCAGTACTTC
TRBJ2-5	many	TRBD1	TRBV11-2	CASSASGTGAVETQYF	TGTGCCAGCAGCGCCTCCGGGACAGGGGCGGTTGAGACCCAGTACTTC
TRBJ1-1	few	.	TRBV7-9	CASSLLGENTEAFF	TGTGCCAGCAGCTTACTCGGAGAGAACACTGAAGCTTTCTTT
TRBJ2-3	many	TRBD2	TRBV15	CATSRGLAGSTDTQYF	TGTGCCACCAGCAGAGGACTAGCGGGGTCCACAGATACGCAGTATTTT
TRBJ2-1	many	.	TRBV20-1	CSASGNGNEQFF	TGCAGTGCTAGCGGGAACGGCAATGAGCAGTTCTTC
TRBJ1-2	many	.	TRBV7-2	CASSLRQTYGYTF	TGTGCCAGCAGCTTGCGACAGACCTATGGCTACACCTTC
TRBJ2-1	.	.	TRBV11-2	CASSKKAVSDEQFF	TGTGCCAGCAGCAAGAAGGCGGTAAGCGATGAGCAGTTCTTC
TRBJ1-6	.	.	TRBV7-7	CASSLVNSDNSPLHF	TGTGCCAGCAGCTTAGTTAACAGCGATAATTCACCCCTCCACTTT
TRBJ1-4	many	.	TRBV7-9	CASSVDRSSANEKLFF	TGTGCCAGCAGCGTAGACAGGAGTTCGGCTAATGAAAAACTGTTTTTT
TRBJ2-1	many	TRBD2	TRBV7-2	CASSLESGGLAVYNEQFF	TGTGCCAGCAGCTTAGAGTCTGGGGGACTAGCGGTGTACAATGAGCAGTTCTTC
TRBJ1-5	few	.	TRBV7-2	CASSLGWTNQPQHF	TGTGCCAGCAGCTTAGGATGGACGAATCAGCCCCAGCATTTT
TRBJ2-2	many	.	TRBV7-2	CASSLRGGELFF	TGTGCCAGCAGCTTAAGAGGCGGGGAGCTGTTTTTT
TRBJ1-6	many	TRBD1	TRBV7-9	CASSFRVGTGSGNSPLHF	TGTGCCAGCAGCTTTAGAGTCGGGACAGGTTCCGGTAATTCACCCCTCCACTTT
TRBJ2-7	many	.	TRBV11-2	CASTPLAGRGEQYF	TGTGCCAGCACCCCGCTGGCAGGGCGCGGCGAGCAGTACTTC
TRBJ1-1	.	.	TRBV19	CASSKQMNTEAFF	TGTGCCAGTAGTAAACAGATGAACACTGAAGCTTTCTTT
TRBJ2-7	.	.	TRBV7-2	CANSPTASSYEQYF	TGTGCCAACAGCCCAACCGCGTCCTCCTACGAGCAGTACTTC
TRBJ2-7	few	TRBD1	TRBV6-5	CASSYSRQGMNEQYF	TGTGCCAGCAGTTACTCCCGACAGGGGATGAACGAGCAGTACTTC
TRBJ1-4	many	.	TRBV9	CASSVGDGSSGKLFF	TGTGCCAGCAGCGTAGGGGACGGAAGTAGCGGAAAACTGTTTTTT
TRBJ1-6	few	TRBD1	TRBV20-1	CSARKGQGLVSPLHF	TGCAGTGCTAGGAAGGGACAGGGGTTGGTTTCACCCCTCCACTTT
TRBJ1-2	many	TRBD1	TRBV28	CASSPTGTGGGNGYTF	TGTGCCAGCAGTCCCACCGGGACAGGGGGCGGGAATGGCTACACCTTC